The sequence of this T cell receptor beta chain was determined in a study of T cell responses to AZD1222 COVID-19 vaccine. Measured with immunoSEQ multiplex PCR; TCRdb has only the in-frame clones, and not every one. The sample shows about 90,000 clones, around 85% of them seen only once. Findings and limits, study-wide: Clonal diversity was possibly underestimated, and the donors were mostly white British, with more females. The study reported that nearly half of spike-specific TCRs target unmutated variant regions.

The CDR3 is 16 amino acids. Germline loops: CDR1 SGHTA, CDR2 FQGNSA. Trimming removed 1 base from V and 4 bases from J; junction bases left unmatched: 5. A remark on this clone: The antigen remains undetermined.

The sequencing here drew on peripheral blood, taken 28 days after the second AZD1222 dose. The chain uses TRBV7-2 and TRBJ2-3; 10 nucleotides match TRBD2. The TCR comes from an adult who received the AZD1222 COVID-19 vaccine. The CDR3 here is CASSLDRAGGADTQYF. The CDR3, as DNA: TGTGCCAGCAGCTTAGACCGAGCGGGAGGGGCAGATACGCAGTATTTT.